This entry is about one T cell receptor beta chain. Its antigen is undetermined. Naive CD8 isolation took CD45RO-negative cells positively selected for CCR7 and excluded terminally differentiated effector memory CD45RA+ cells. This table comes from immunoSEQ multiplex PCR, and its TCRdb copy is limited to in-frame clones, with some not included. The profile shows about 870,000 clones, nearly 95% of them singletons. Germline CDR1 GTSNPN, CDR2 SVGIG (reference sequence). The CDR3 has 14 residues. The junction had 0 bases not matched to a gene; V was cut back by 3 bases and J by 0 bases. This entry is derived from a study of shared clonotypes between healthy human individuals. Study outcomes and limitations: Naive CD4 clonotypes overlapped across several donors at roughly 5.1%. Since donors were few, the genetic and exposure-history diversity represented was limited.

This clonotype was sampled from a man aged 25 to 40 in good health. V is TRBV30 and J is TRBJ2-5, with 11 bases lining up with TRBD2. The sequenced sample was naive CD8+ T cells sorted from blood. The CDR3 DNA reads as TGTGCCTGGAGGGGACTAGCGGACCAAGAGACCCAGTACTTC. It encodes CAWRGLADQETQYF.